Sequencing of this T cell receptor (beta chain) was carried out in a study of cytotoxic CD8 clonotypes in ibrutinib-treated CLL. Overall study context: Responses: some 24 partial, 2 complete; after median 68 months, around 14 stayed remitted, roughly 12 progressed. Study-wide results and caveats: Contraction or stability on treatment was seen for public clonotypes, which were uncommon. The study found clonality rose at ibrutinib response, then fell toward baseline at progression. Sustained-remission and progressing patients were not sampled at matched times.

Between the trimmed V and J ends, which lost 4 bases and 5 bases, there was a span of 13 bases. Germline CDR1 SEHNR, CDR2 FQNEAQ (reference sequence). The CDR3 extends over 14 amino acids. Turning to this clone: Its target is not known.

This table comes from immunoSEQ multiplex PCR, and its TCRdb copy is limited to in-frame clones, with some not included. This sample has roughly 250,000 clones, with 70% found just once. This sequence was found in a human donor with chronic lymphocytic leukemia. The gene calls are TRBV7-9 and TRBJ2-3; a possible D gene is TRBD2 (6 bases). Here the sequenced sample was PBMCs, taken after 24 months of ibrutinib treatment. CDR3 region: CASSYGTGGDTQYF. CDR3 nucleotides: TGTGCCAGCAGCTACGGTACCGGGGGAGATACGCAGTATTTT.